Below are 6 T cell receptor beta chains sequenced from a single sample in a study of blood T cell repertoires in COVID-19. TCRdb's table, derived via immunoSEQ multiplex PCR, lists solely in-frame clones and lacks some. Of around 260,000 clones listed, about nine tenths are singletons. What was sequenced was peripheral blood. The receptors here all came from a woman in her twenties or thirties with COVID-19, enrolled during active disease.

The chain uses TRBV2 and TRBJ1-5; D might be TRBD1 (6 bases). The CDR3 is 15 amino acids. The germline gives CDR1 SNHLY, CDR2 FYNNEI. Between the trimmed V and J ends, which lost 6 bases and 3 bases, there was a span of 15 bases. The DNA for the CDR3 is TGTGCCAGCAGCCCCACGACAGGACACAATCAGCCCCAGCATTTT. It specifies CASSPTTGHNQPQHF.

This sequence joins TRBV5-1 and TRBJ2-5; 8 nucleotides line up with TRBD2. V dropped 6 bases and J dropped 4; count of bases not matched to a gene: 17. Per the germline V gene, CDR1 is SGHRS and CDR2 is YFSETQ. CDR3 length: 17 residues. For the CDR3, the DNA is TGCGCCAGCACCCCCTCGGCCGGACTAGCTGGGGGAGAGACCCAGTACTTC. Its protein is CASTPSAGLAGGETQYF.

The chain employs TRBV5-1 and TRBJ1-4, with 10 positions matching TRBD1. V lost 4 bases, J lost 8 bases, and 8 bases stayed unmatched. This CDR3 is 15 amino acids long. Germline CDR1 is SGHRS and CDR2 is YFSETQ. CDR3 residues: CASSQGQGSREKLFF. DNA of the CDR3: TGCGCCAGCAGCCAGGGACAGGGGAGCCGGGAAAAACTGTTTTTT. The full variable domain, its missing parts supplied by reference TRBV5-1 and TRBJ1-4, is KAGVTQTPRYLIKTRGQQVTLSCSPISGHRSVSWYQQTPGQGLQFLFEYFSETQRNKGNFPGRFSGRQFSNSRSEMNVSTLELGDSALYLCASSQGQGSREKLFFGSGTQLSVL.

This chain connects TRBV9 to TRBJ1-2; TRBD1 matches at 8 bases. The CDR3 has 14 amino acids. Trimming removed 5 bases from V and 2 bases from J; junction bases left unmatched: 5. Germline lookup yields CDR1 SGDLS and CDR2 YYNGEE. This chain's CDR3 is CASRGQGGNYGYTF. CDR3 bases: TGTGCCAGCAGAGGACAGGGAGGGAACTATGGCTACACCTTC.

This clone was found once. The V gene is TRBV7-2, the J gene TRBJ2-3, with 7 bases lining up with TRBD1. Germline CDR1 is SGHTA and CDR2 is FQGNSA. With 2 bases clipped from V and 5 bases from J, the junction kept 4 bases outside the gene matches. This CDR3 is 14 amino acids long. Written as DNA, the CDR3 is TGTGCCAGCAGCTTACAGTACAGGGGAGATACGCAGTATTTT. Encoded protein: CASSLQYRGDTQYF.

The chain employs TRBV6-5 and TRBJ1-6, with D unclear. Trimming left V 2 bases short and J 10 bases short, with 18 bases between. This CDR3 is 16 amino acids long. Germline CDR1 MNHEY, CDR2 SVGAGI. The CDR3 coding sequence is TGTGCCAGCAGTTACGGTGGGTGGGCCGGTGGGTCACCCCTCCACTTT. Its translation is CASSYGGWAGGSPLHF.